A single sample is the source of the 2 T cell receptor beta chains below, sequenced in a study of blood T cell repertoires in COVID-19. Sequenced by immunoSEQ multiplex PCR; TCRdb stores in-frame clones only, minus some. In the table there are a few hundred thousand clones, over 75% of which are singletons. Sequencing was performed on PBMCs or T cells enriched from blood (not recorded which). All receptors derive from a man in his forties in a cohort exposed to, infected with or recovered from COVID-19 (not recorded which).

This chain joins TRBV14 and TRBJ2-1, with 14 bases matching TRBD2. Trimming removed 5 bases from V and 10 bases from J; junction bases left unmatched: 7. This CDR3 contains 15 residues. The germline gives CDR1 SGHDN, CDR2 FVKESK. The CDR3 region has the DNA TGTGCCAGCAGCTCGGGACTAGCGGGAGAGTCGGAGCAGTTCTTC. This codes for CASSSGLAGESEQFF.

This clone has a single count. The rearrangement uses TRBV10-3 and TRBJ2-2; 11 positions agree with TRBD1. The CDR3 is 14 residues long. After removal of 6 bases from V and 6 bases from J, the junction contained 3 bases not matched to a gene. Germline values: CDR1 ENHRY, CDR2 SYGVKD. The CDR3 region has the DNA TGTGCCATCAGGGGACAGGGGGACTCCGGGGAGCTGTTTTTT. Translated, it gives CAIRGQGDSGELFF.